The rows below give T cell receptor beta chains drawn from one sample of a study of siplizumab effects on memory and regulatory T cells. Clones were read by immunoSEQ multiplex PCR, and TCRdb kept only the in-frame ones, dropping some. There are around 100,000 clones in the sample; about 95% occur only once, and roughly 1.3% lies in the top ten. The specimen was non-Treg CD4+ T cells sorted from blood. Receptors were obtained from a human donor in good health. Each CDR3 is given with its conserved first and last residue. The D gene is left open where the match is weak. Only some rows state a clone size, as once, few, many or a class for expanded clones.

d_call j_call clone_size v_call cdr3_length cdr3_nt cdr3_aa
- TRBJ1-3 - TRBV2 14 TGTGCCAGCAGTGTCGAGGGCGCTGGAAACACCATATATTTT CASSVEGAGNTIYF
- TRBJ2-3 - TRBV28 12 TGTGCCAGCAGTTTACCCCCGAATACGCAGTATTTT CASSLPPNTQYF
- TRBJ2-7 - TRBV18 14 TGTGCCAGCTCACCACCGGGACTGTACTACGAGCAGTACTTC CASSPPGLYYEQYF
- TRBJ2-1 - TRBV5-1 14 TGCGCCAGCAGGGTAGGGGAGGCACGGAATGAGCAGTTCTTC CASRVGEARNEQFF
- TRBJ2-7 once TRBV5-6 16 TGTGCCAGCAGCTTGGCCGCGACAGGACCCTCCTACGAGCAGTACTTC CASSLAATGPSYEQYF
TRBD2 TRBJ2-7 - TRBV7-3 15 TGTGCCAGCAGCATCACTAGCGGGGGAACCTACGAGCAGTACTTC CASSITSGGTYEQYF
TRBD2 TRBJ2-1 - TRBV19 15 TGTGCCAGTAGTATTTTGGCTAGCGGGGGGAATGAGCAGTTCTTC CASSILASGGNEQFF
TRBD1 TRBJ1-1 - TRBV5-5 16 TGTGCCAGCAGCGCCTTGACAGGGAAAGGAGGCACTGAAGCTTTCTTT CASSALTGKGGTEAFF
TRBD2 TRBJ2-7 - TRBV28 19 TGTGCCAGCAGATCCGCCCTTCCGGGACTAGCGGGAGGGCCCCGGGAGCAGTACTTC CASRSALPGLAGGPREQYF
TRBD1 TRBJ2-1 - TRBV5-4 16 TGTGCCAGCAGCTTGGATCAGGGGGCGGGTTACAATGAGCAGTTCTTC CASSLDQGAGYNEQFF
TRBD2 TRBJ2-1 few TRBV23-1 19 TGCGCCAGCAGTCAACCGGACCGACCCGCGGCTAGCGGGAGCAATGAGCAGTTCTTC CASSQPDRPAASGSNEQFF
TRBD1 TRBJ2-2 - TRBV5-4 15 TGTGCCAGCAGCAGGGACAGGGGACCCACCGGGGAGCTGTTTTTT CASSRDRGPTGELFF
- TRBJ1-2 - TRBV2 14 TGTGCCAGCAGTGAGACCGGGCATAACTATGGCTACACCTTC CASSETGHNYGYTF
TRBD1 TRBJ2-7 - TRBV7-9 15 TGTGCCAGCAGCACGGGGACAGGACCTGTTTACGAGCAGTACTTC CASSTGTGPVYEQYF
TRBD1 TRBJ2-5 - TRBV28 18 TGTGCCAGCAGTTACCCTCAGGGGGGCAGGGGGCCACAAGAGACCCAGTACTTC CASSYPQGGRGPQETQYF
- TRBJ2-1 - TRBV6-4 12 TGTGCCAGCAGGGTGGGGTCCAATGAGCAGTTCTTC CASRVGSNEQFF
TRBD2 TRBJ2-1 - TRBV5-1 16 TGCGCCAGCAGCTTGGGGGGGACTAGCGTTTACAATGAGCAGTTCTTC CASSLGGTSVYNEQFF
- TRBJ1-1 - TRBV5-1 15 TGCGCCAGCAGCTTGGGGGCCGATACAAACACTGAAGCTTTCTTT CASSLGADTNTEAFF
TRBD1 TRBJ1-2 - TRBV5-4 14 TGTGCCAGCAGCTTCGGGACAGAATCGGCTGGCTACACCTTC CASSFGTESAGYTF
- TRBJ1-1 - TRBV10-1 14 TGCGCCAGCAGTGAGTCGCGAAGGCAAACTGAAGCTTTCTTT CASSESRRQTEAFF